This T cell receptor (beta chain) came from a study of blood T cell repertoires in COVID-19. The protocol was immunoSEQ multiplex PCR, while the TCRdb copy is restricted to in-frame clones and leaves out a portion. The sample holds under 250,000 clones, 70% to 90% seen once. Sequencing was carried out using peripheral blood. The TCR sequence derives from a woman aged 55-75 years with active or convalescent COVID-19.

CDR3 coding DNA: TGTGCCACCAGTTTAAACAATGAGCAGTTCTTC. Translation: CATSLNNEQFF. This chain joins TRBV24-1 and TRBJ2-1; D unresolved. CDR1 is KGHDR, CDR2 SFDVKD, per germline. The CDR3 is 11 residues long. V lost 6 bases to trimming and J lost 5 bases, with 4 bases between them.